Following are 17 T cell receptor beta chains from one sample sequenced in a study of graft-versus-host responses after intestinal transplantation. Clones were sequenced by immunoSEQ multiplex PCR, and TCRdb holds only the in-frame ones, with some missing. The sample has 15,000 or so clones, 25% to 40% seen once. The specimen comprised alloreactive CD4+ T cells from a mixed lymphocyte reaction culture, sampled before intestinal transplant. Regarding subset: CFSE-low proliferating T cells sorted from roughly six-day pre-transplant mixed lymphocyte reaction (GvH or HvG direction). Every receptor here comes from a human patient who received an intestinal transplant.

Comments on this clone: One junction end does not reproduce the germline sequence, and a read error may be involved. V is TRBV7-3 and J is TRBJ1-1; 7 bases match TRBD1. This CDR3 has 13 amino acids. Germline-derived CDR1 and CDR2 are SGHTA and FQGTGA. CDR3 DNA: TGTACCAGCTCCAAGGGGGCAGGGACCGAAGCTTTCTTT. This translates into CTSSKGAGTEAFF.

The genes are TRBV6-5 and TRBJ2-1; TRBD2 aligns across 7 bases. J was trimmed by 6 bases and V by 7 bases; bases with no gene match: 3. This CDR3 is built from 12 residues. Germline V CDR1 and CDR2: MNHEY, SVGAGI. The CDR3 loop is CASTRTSNEQFF. The CDR3 coding sequence is TGTGCCAGCACAAGGACTAGCAATGAGCAGTTCTTC.

The chain joins TRBV5-1 to TRBJ2-3; 9 bases match TRBD1. Unmatched junction bases numbered 7, after V lost 1 base and J lost 4 bases. The CDR3 has 16 amino acids. CDR1 is SGHRS, CDR2 YFSETQ, per germline. The DNA for the CDR3 is TGCGCCAGCAGCTTGACGGGGGGACAGGGCCCAGATACGCAGTATTTT. Protein sequence: CASSLTGGQGPDTQYF.

Details on this clone: At one boundary the junction diverges from the germline segment, which might be a read error. J is TRBJ2-7 and V is TRBV5-6; 12 bases map to TRBD1. Per the germline V gene, CDR1 is SGHDT and CDR2 is YYEEEE. The length of the CDR3 is 18 residues. Here the CDR3 DNA reads TGTGCCCGCAGCTTGGGGGGTAGGGGGACAGGGGGCCCCTACGAGCAGTACTTC. Translating it yields CARSLGGRGTGGPYEQYF.

The V call is TRBV5-8, the J call TRBJ1-5, with TRBD1 matching over 9 bases. The CDR3 contains 13 residues. Per germline, CDR1 SGHTS and CDR2 YDEGEE. V trimming: 6 bases; J trimming: 11 bases; junction bases outside the gene matches: 9. DNA for the CDR3: TGTGCCAGCACTAAACGGGGACAGGGATCCCAGCATTTT. This codes for CASTKRGQGSQHF.

This clone showed up just a few times. The chain employs TRBV6-8 and TRBJ2-7; 7 nucleotides match TRBD2. J was trimmed by 4 bases and V by 4 bases; bases with no gene match: 10. In germline, CDR1 is MNHGY, CDR2 SAAAGT. CDR3 size: 15 residues. The CDR3 DNA reads as TGTGCCAGCAGTTTGGGGGGGTCCCTTGGGTACGAGCAGTACTTC. Protein product: CASSLGGSLGYEQYF.

This clone was picked up a small number of times. The chain employs TRBV5-4 and TRBJ2-1; 7 bases agree with TRBD1. CDR1 is SGHNT and CDR2 is YYREEE in the germline V gene (reference sequence). Trimming at V came to 0 bases and at J to 5 bases, leaving 5 bases not matched to a gene. The CDR3 loop spans 15 amino acids. CDR3 sequence: CASSLGQGRNNEQFF. DNA of the CDR3: TGTGCCAGCAGCTTGGGACAGGGACGAAACAATGAGCAGTTCTTC.

Note on this clone: A read error is possible here, since a much larger clone lies one base away. Other DNA sequences from this sample encode an identical CDR3 as well. The gene calls are TRBV7-9 and TRBJ2-3, with TRBD2 identical over 7 bases. Per the germline V gene, CDR1 is SEHNR and CDR2 is FQNEAQ (reference sequence). The CDR3 is 14 amino acids. As DNA, the CDR3 is TGCGCCAGCATAGGCAGGGACTACACAGATACGCAGTATTTT. Translation: CASIGRDYTDTQYF.

This clone has more than one count but fewer than ten. The rearrangement uses TRBV30 and TRBJ1-2, with 11 bases aligning to TRBD1. Germline values: CDR1 GTSNPN, CDR2 SVGIG (reference sequence). The CDR3 is made up of 13 amino acids. The V gene end was trimmed by 3 bases and the J gene end by 8 bases; junction bases not matched to a gene: 5. CDR3 bases: TGTGCCTGGAGGGACAGGGGGCTGGAAGGCTACACCTTC. This sequence encodes CAWRDRGLEGYTF.

This clone was detected only a few times. This rearrangement joins TRBV2 to TRBJ2-7; tentatively, D is TRBD2 (5 bases). Trimming stripped 5 bases from V and 3 bases from J, with 14 bases between. Germline CDR1 and CDR2: SNHLY and FYNNEI. The CDR3 contains 14 residues. DNA of the CDR3: TGTGCCAGCAGTAGGGCGCGGGTGAACTACGAGCAGTACTTC. It is translated as CASSRARVNYEQYF.

This clone is medium-sized (0.01 to 0.1%) by share. The chain recombines TRBV5-1 with TRBJ2-7; 8 bases agree with TRBD1. Per germline, CDR1 SGHRS and CDR2 YFSETQ. The CDR3 spans 14 residues. The V segment lost 3 bases and the J segment 2 bases; nucleotides outside the gene matches: 4. The DNA of the CDR3 is TGCGCCAGCAGCTCAAGGACAGGGCCCTACGAGCAGTACTTC. It yields the protein CASSSRTGPYEQYF.

This clone has a handful of counts. The V and J genes are TRBV5-4 and TRBJ2-3; D gene ambiguous. Germline CDR1 and CDR2: SGHNT and YYREEE (reference sequence). This CDR3 is built from 13 residues. The V end lost 0 bases, the J end lost 0 bases, and 2 bases lay between the germline ends. The CDR3 DNA sequence: TGTGCCAGCAGCTTGGACAGCACAGATACGCAGTATTTT. It encodes CASSLDSTDTQYF.

This clone occurred a few times. V and J are TRBV5-1 and TRBJ1-6; no firm D call. Germline assignment: CDR1 SGHRS and CDR2 YFSETQ. V lost 1 base to trimming and J lost 9 bases, with 11 bases between them. The CDR3 totals 14 residues. CDR3 in amino acids: CASSLRQSPSPLHF. CDR3 nucleotide sequence: TGCGCCAGCAGCTTGAGGCAGAGCCCTTCACCCCTCCACTTT.

This clone was seen only a few times. This chain joins TRBV6-6 and TRBJ2-4; D might be TRBD1 (6 bases). Per germline, CDR1 MNHNY and CDR2 SVGAGI (reference sequence). V dropped 4 bases and J dropped 7 bases, with 14 bases sitting between them. This CDR3 spans 14 amino acids. CDR3 residues: CASSLSAGVNIQYF. CDR3 coding DNA: TGTGCCAGCAGTTTATCGGCAGGGGTGAACATTCAGTACTTC.

V usage is TRBV6-1 and J usage is TRBJ1-5; tentative D call: TRBD1 (5 bases). Germline assignment: CDR1 MNHNS and CDR2 SASEGT. The CDR3 covers 15 residues. V was shortened by 8 bases and J by 2 bases, with 16 bases between the two germline ends. CDR3 region: CASRLGGYGNQPQHF. The CDR3 region has the DNA TGTGCCAGCCGACTCGGGGGGTATGGCAATCAGCCCCAGCATTTT.

The chain uses TRBV7-9 and TRBJ2-7; 12 bases align to TRBD2. CDR1 and CDR2 from the germline V gene are SEHNR and FQNEAQ (reference sequence). CDR3 length equals 14 residues. With 5 bases clipped from V and 7 bases from J, the junction kept 6 bases outside the gene matches. The CDR3 DNA sequence: TGTGCCAGCAGCCCTTCAGGGACTAGCGGGGAGCAGTACTTC. Translated, it gives CASSPSGTSGEQYF.

Comment on this clone: Other DNA sequences within the sample encode an identical CDR3. V usage is TRBV11-2 and J usage is TRBJ1-1; D gene ambiguous. Germline V gene data show CDR1 as SGHAT and CDR2 as FQNNGV. This CDR3 contains 14 residues. Between the trimmed V and J ends, which lost 1 base and 1 base, there was a span of 7 bases. The CDR3 protein is CASSLVLQNTEAFF. In DNA form, the CDR3 reads TGTGCCAGCAGCTTAGTCCTTCAGAACACTGAAGCTTTCTTT. Drawing the rest from reference TRBV11-2 and TRBJ1-1, the complete variable domain is EAGVAQSPRYKIIEKRQSVAFWCNPISGHATLYWYQQILGQGPKLLIQFQNNGVVDDSQLPKDRFSAERLKGVDSTLKIQPAKLEDSAVYLCASSLVLQNTEAFFGQGTRLTVV.